A single T cell receptor (beta chain) is shown here with its context. Its specificity is unknown. The sample holds other DNA sequences that translate to the same CDR3. Extracted RNA was reverse transcribed into cDNA, the sequencing template. Sequencing used immunoSEQ multiplex PCR; TCRdb keeps in-frame clones, though not all of them. The table lists about 120,000 clones, about 50% of them singletons, with about 0.5% in the top ten. The data belong to a study of CD8+ T cells in alopecia areata. General observations from the study: Among the top 100, expanded CD8+ clones were significantly decreased by tofacitinib, as was scalp clonality.

The treatment denotes: oral pan-JAK inhibitor, 5-10 mg twice daily. Researchers gathered lesional scalp punch biopsies and peripheral blood from patients with alopecia areata. From germline, CDR1 is SQVTM and CDR2 ANQGSEA. Trimming shortened V by 6 bases and J by 0 bases, and 6 bases separated the two germline ends. The CDR3 has 13 residues. The material sequenced was CD4+ T cells sorted from blood, taken at week 4, from a patient treated with tofacitinib. The V gene is TRBV29-1, the J gene TRBJ2-6, with D maybe TRBD1 (5 bases). The clonotype comes from a human donor with alopecia areata. In nucleotides, the CDR3 is TGCAGCGTAGGGGTCTCTGGGGCCAACGTCCTGACTTTC. Translating gives CSVGVSGANVLTF.